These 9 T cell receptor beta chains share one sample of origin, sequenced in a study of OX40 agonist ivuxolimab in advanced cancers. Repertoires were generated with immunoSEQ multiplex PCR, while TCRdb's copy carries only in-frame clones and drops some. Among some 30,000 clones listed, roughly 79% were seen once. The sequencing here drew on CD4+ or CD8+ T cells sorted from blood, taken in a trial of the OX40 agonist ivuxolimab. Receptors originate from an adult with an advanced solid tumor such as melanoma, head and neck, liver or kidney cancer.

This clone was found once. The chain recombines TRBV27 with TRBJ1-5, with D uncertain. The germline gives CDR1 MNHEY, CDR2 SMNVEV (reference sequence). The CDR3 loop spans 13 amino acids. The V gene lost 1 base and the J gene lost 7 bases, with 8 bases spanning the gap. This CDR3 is CASSLWVGQPQHF. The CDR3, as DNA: TGTGCCAGCAGTTTATGGGTAGGGCAGCCCCAGCATTTT.

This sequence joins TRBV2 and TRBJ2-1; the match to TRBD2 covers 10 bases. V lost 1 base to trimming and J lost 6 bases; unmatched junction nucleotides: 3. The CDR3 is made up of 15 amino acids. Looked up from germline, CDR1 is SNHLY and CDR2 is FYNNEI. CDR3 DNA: TGTGCCAGCAGTGAAGAAGCTAGCGGGAGCAATGAGCAGTTCTTC. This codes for CASSEEASGSNEQFF.

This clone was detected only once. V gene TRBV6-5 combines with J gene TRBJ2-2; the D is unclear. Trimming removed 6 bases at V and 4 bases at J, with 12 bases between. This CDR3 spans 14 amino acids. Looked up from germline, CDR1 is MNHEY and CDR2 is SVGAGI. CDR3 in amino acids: CASRIRLGTGELFF. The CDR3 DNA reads TGTGCCAGCAGGATCCGTTTAGGCACCGGGGAGCTGTTTTTT.

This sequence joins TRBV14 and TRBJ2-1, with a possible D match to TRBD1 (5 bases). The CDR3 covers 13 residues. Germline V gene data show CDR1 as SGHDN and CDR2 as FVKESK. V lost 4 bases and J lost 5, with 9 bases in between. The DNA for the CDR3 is TGTGCCAGCAGCCTAGGGGTGAACAATGAGCAGTTCTTC. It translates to CASSLGVNNEQFF.

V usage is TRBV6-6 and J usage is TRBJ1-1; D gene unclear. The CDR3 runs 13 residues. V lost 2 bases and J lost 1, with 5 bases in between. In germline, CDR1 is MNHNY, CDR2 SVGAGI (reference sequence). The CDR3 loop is CASSYTTNTEAFF. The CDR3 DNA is TGTGCCAGCAGTTACACAACGAACACTGAAGCTTTCTTT.

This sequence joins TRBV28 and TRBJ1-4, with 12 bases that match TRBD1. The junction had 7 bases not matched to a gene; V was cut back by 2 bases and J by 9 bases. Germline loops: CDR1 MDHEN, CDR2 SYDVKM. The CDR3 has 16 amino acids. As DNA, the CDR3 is TGTGCCAGCAGTTTAAGGGGACAGGGGGCGAATAAAAAACTGTTTTTT. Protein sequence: CASSLRGQGANKKLFF. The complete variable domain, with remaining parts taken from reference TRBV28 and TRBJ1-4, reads DVKVTQSSRYLVKRTGEKVFLECVQDMDHENMFWYRQDPGLGLRLIYFSYDVKMKEKGDIPEGYSVSREKKERFSLILESASTNQTSMYLCASSLRGQGANKKLFFGSGTQLSVL.

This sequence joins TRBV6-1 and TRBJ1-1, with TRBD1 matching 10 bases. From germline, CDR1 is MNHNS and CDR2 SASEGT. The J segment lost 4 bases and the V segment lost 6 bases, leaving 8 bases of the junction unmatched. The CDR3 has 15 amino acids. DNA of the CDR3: TGTGCCAGCAGCGAAACCGGGACAGGGGCCACTGAAGCTTTCTTT. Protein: CASSETGTGATEAFF.

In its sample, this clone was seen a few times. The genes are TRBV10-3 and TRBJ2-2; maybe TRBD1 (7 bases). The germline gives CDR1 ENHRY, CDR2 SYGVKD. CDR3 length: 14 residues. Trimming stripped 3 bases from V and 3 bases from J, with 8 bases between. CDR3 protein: CAISDRGDTGELFF. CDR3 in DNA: TGTGCCATCAGTGACAGGGGGGACACCGGGGAGCTGTTTTTT.

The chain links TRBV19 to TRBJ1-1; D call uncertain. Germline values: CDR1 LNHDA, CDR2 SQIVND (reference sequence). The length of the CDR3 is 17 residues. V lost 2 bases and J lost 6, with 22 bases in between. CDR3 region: CASSISLQRPTTPEAFF. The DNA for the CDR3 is TGTGCCAGTAGTATAAGTTTACAGCGCCCCACCACTCCTGAAGCTTTCTTT.